This record looks at one T cell receptor (beta chain) sequence and its context. Its antigen is unidentified. Germline V gene sequence: CDR1 SGHRS, CDR2 YFSETQ. The CDR3 is made up of 14 amino acids. With 0 bases removed from V and 3 bases from J, the gap between germline ends came to 9 bases. The sample belongs to a study of vaccination effects on CD4 cells after COVID-19. CD4+ T cells specific for antigen were expanded with viral peptide pools by the ViraFEST assay before sequencing. It was after around 10 days of culture that CD4+ T cells were isolated. Prior SARS-CoV-2 infection was absent in the vaccine recipients, as shown by negative nucleocapsid antibodies. The protocol was immunoSEQ multiplex PCR, while the TCRdb copy is restricted to in-frame clones and leaves out a portion. Of over 45,000 clones listed, around 68% were seen once; the top ten hold around 20%.

The receptor comes from a human donor who received a COVID-19 vaccine. Sequenced here: CD4+ T cells from PBMCs cultured with SARS-CoV-2 spike peptides, sampled before COVID-19 vaccination. The chain uses TRBV5-1 and TRBJ1-1; D is ambiguous. CDR3 coding DNA: TGCGCCAGCAGCTTGGCTGGATGGGACACTGAAGCTTTCTTT. Its protein is CASSLAGWDTEAFF.